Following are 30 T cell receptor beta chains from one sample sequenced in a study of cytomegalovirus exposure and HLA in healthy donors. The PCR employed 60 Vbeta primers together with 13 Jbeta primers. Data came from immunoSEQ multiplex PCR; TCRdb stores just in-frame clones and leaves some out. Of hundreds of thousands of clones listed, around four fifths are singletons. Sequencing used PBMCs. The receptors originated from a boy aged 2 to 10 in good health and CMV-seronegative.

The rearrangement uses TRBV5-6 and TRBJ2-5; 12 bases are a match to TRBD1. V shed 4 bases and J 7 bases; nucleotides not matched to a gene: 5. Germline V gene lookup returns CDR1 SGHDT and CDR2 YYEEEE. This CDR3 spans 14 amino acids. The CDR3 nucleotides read TGTGCCAGCAGCACGGGACAGGGGGCAGGGACCCAGTACTTC. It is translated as CASSTGQGAGTQYF.

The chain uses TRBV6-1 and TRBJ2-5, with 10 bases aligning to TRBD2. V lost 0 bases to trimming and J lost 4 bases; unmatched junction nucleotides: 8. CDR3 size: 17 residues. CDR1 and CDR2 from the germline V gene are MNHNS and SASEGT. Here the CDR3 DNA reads TGTGCCAGCAGTGAAGCAAACCAGCGGGGGGGTGGAGAGACCCAGTACTTC. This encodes CASSEANQRGGGETQYF.

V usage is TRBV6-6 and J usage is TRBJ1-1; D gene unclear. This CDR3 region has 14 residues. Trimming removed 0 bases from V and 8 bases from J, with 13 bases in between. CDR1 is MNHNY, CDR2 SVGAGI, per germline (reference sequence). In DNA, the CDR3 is TGTGCCAGCAGTTACTCGACTCTCCGAGGGGAAGCTTTCTTT. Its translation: CASSYSTLRGEAFF.

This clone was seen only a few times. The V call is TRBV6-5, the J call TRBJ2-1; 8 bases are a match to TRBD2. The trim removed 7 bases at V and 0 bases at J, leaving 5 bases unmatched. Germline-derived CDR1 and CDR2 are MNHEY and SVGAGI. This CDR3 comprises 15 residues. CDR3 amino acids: CASTPSGRSYNEQFF. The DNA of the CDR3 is TGTGCCAGCACTCCTAGCGGGCGCTCCTACAATGAGCAGTTCTTC.

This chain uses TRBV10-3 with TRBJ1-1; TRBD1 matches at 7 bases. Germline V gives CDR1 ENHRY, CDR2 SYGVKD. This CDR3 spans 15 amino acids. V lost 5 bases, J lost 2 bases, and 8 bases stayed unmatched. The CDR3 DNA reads TGTGCCATCAGTCCCTCCCGGGACAGTAACACTGAAGCTTTCTTT. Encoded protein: CAISPSRDSNTEAFF.

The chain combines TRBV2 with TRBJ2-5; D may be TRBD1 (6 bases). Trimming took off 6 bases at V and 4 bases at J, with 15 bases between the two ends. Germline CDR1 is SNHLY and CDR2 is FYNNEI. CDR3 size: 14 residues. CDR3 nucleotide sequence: TGTGCCAGCAGAGAAAAGGGGGTCTCAGAGACCCAGTACTTC. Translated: CASREKGVSETQYF.

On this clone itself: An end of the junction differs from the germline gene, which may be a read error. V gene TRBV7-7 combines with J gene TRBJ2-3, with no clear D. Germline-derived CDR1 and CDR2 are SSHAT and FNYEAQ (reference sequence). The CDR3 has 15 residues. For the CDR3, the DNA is TGTGCTAGCAGCCAAACCGTGGGCAGCACAGATACGCAGTATTTT. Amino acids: CASSQTVGSTDTQYF. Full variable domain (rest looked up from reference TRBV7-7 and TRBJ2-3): GAGVSQSPRYKVTKRGQDVTLRCDPISSHATLYWYQQALGQGPEFLTYFNYEAQPDKSGLPSDRFSAERPEGSISTLTIQRTEQRDSAMYRCASSQTVGSTDTQYFGPGTRLTVL.

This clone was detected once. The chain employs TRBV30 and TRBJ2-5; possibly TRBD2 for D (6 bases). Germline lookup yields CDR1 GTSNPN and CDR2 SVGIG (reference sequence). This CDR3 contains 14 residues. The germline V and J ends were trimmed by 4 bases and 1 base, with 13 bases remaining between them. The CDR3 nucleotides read TGTGCCTGGAACCAGGGACTGATCCAAGAGACCCAGTACTTC. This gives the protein CAWNQGLIQETQYF.

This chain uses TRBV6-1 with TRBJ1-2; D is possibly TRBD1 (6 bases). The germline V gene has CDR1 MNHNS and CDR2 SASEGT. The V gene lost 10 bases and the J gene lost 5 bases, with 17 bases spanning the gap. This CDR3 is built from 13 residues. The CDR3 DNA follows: TGTGCCACCACGTTCGGGACAACTTATGGCTACACCTTC. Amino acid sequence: CATTFGTTYGYTF.

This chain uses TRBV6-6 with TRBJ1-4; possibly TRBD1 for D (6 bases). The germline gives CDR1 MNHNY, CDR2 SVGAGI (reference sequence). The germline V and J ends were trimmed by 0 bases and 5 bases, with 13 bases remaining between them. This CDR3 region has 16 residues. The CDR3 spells CASSYSAGGGNEKLFF. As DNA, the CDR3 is TGTGCCAGCAGTTACTCCGCGGGGGGCGGAAATGAAAAACTGTTTTTT.

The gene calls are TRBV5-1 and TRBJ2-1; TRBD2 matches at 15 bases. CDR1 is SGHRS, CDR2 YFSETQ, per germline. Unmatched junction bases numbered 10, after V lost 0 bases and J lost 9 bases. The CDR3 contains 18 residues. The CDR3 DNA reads TGCGCCAGCAGCTTGGGGGGGACTAGCGGGGGGCCCCAGGGTGAGCAGTTCTTC. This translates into CASSLGGTSGGPQGEQFF.

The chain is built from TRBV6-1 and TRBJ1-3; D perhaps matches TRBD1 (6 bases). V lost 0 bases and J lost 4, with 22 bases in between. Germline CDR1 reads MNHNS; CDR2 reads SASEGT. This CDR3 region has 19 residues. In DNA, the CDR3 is TGTGCCAGCAGTGAAGCGCTACATTCTATTCAGGGGTTCGGAAACACCATATATTTT. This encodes CASSEALHSIQGFGNTIYF.

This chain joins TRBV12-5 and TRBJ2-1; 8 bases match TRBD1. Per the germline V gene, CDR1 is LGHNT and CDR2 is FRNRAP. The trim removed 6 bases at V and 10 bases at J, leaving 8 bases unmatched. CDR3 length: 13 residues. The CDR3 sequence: CASGSSGGWEQFF. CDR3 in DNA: TGTGCTAGTGGGTCATCAGGGGGCTGGGAGCAGTTCTTC.

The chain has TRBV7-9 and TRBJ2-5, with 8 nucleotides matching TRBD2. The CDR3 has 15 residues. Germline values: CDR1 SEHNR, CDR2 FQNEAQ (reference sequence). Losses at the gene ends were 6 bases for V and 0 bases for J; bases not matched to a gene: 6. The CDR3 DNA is TGTGCCAGCAGGGGGCAGCGGGAGAACCAAGAGACCCAGTACTTC. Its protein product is CASRGQRENQETQYF.

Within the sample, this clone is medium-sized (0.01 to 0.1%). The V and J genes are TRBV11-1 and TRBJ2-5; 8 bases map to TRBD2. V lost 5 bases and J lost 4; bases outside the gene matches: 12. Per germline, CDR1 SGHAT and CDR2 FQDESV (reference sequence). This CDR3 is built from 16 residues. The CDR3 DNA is TGTGCCAGCAGCCCAAGTCCCGGGACTAGGGTAGAGACCCAGTACTTC. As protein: CASSPSPGTRVETQYF.

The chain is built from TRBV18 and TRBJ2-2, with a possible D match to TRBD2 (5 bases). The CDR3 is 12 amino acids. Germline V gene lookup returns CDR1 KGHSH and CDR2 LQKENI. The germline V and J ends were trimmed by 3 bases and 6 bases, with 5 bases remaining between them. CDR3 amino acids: CASSPRAGELFF. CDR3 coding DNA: TGTGCCAGCTCACCGAGGGCCGGGGAGCTGTTTTTT.

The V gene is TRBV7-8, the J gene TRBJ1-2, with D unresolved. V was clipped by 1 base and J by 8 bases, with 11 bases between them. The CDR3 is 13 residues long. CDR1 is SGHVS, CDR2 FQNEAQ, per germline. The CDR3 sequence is CASSLVEGGGYTF. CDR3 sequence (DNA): TGTGCCAGCAGCTTAGTGGAAGGAGGAGGCTACACCTTC.

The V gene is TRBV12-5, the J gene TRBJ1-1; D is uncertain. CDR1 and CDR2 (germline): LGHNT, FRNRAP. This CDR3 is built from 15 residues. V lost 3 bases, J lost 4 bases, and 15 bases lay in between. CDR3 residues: CASGFPRALGTEAFF. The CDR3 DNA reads TGTGCTAGTGGTTTCCCCCGGGCACTAGGCACTGAAGCTTTCTTT.

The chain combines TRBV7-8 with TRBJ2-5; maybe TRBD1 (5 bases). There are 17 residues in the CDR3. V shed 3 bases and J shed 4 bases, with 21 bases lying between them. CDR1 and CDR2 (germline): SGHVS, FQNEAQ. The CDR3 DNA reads TGTGCCAGCAGCTTCTCCTCCCAGACAGAAGTATTAGAGACCCAGTACTTC. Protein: CASSFSSQTEVLETQYF.

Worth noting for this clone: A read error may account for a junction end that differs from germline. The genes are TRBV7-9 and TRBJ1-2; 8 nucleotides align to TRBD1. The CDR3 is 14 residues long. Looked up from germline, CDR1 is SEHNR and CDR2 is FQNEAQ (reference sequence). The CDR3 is CSSSLTKTGVDYTF. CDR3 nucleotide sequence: TGTTCCAGCAGCTTAACGAAGACAGGGGTGGACTACACCTTC.

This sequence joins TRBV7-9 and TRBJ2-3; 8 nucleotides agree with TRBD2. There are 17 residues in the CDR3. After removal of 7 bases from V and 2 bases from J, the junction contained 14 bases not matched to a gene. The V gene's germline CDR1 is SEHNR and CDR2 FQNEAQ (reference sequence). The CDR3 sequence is CASTPGGGETITDTQYF. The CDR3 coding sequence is TGTGCCAGCACCCCGGGGGGGGGCGAAACGATCACAGATACGCAGTATTTT.

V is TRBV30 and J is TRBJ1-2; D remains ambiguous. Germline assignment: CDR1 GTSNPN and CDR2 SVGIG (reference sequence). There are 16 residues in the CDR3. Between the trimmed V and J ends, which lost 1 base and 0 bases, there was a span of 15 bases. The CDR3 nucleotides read TGTGCCTGGAGTGATGATCTTTTACACCCTAACTATGGCTACACCTTC. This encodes CAWSDDLLHPNYGYTF.

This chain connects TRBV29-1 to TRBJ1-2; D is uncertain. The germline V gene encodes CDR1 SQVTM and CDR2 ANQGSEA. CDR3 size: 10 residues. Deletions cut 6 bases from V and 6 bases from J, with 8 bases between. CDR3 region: CSVLEDGYTF. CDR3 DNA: TGCAGCGTCCTAGAAGATGGCTACACCTTC.

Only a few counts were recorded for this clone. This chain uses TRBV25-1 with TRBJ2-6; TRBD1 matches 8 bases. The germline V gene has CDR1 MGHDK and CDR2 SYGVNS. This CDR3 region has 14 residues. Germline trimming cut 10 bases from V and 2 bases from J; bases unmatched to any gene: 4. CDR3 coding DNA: TGTGCCACAAGACAGGGGACTGGGGCCAACGTCCTGACTTTC. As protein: CATRQGTGANVLTF.

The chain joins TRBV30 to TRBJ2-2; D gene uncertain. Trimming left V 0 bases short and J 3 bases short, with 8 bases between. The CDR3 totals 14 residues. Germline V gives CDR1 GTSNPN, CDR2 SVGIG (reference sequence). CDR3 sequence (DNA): TGTGCCTGGAGTGTAGCGATTCACACCGGGGAGCTGTTTTTT. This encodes CAWSVAIHTGELFF.

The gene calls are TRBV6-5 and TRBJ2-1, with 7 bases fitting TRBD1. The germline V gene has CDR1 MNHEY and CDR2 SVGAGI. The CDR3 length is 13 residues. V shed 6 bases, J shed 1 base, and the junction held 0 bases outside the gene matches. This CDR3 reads CASRGQSYNEQFF. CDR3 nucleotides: TGTGCCAGCAGGGGACAGTCCTACAATGAGCAGTTCTTC.

For the CDR3, the DNA is TGTGCCAGCAGTGAAACGAACGCAGGGGGCGCGGGAACTGAAGCTTTCTTT. Its translation: CASSETNAGGAGTEAFF. The genes are TRBV6-1 and TRBJ1-1, with TRBD1 matching 8 bases. The germline CDR1 and CDR2 sequences are MNHNS and SASEGT. This CDR3 has 17 residues. Trimming removed 2 bases from V and 5 bases from J; junction bases left unmatched: 13.

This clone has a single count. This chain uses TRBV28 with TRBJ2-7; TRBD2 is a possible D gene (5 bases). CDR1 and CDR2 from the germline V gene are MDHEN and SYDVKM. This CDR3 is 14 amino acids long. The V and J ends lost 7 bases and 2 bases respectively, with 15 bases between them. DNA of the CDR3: TGTGCCAGCACCAGAGCGGAGGAGGCCTACGAGCAGTACTTC. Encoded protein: CASTRAEEAYEQYF.

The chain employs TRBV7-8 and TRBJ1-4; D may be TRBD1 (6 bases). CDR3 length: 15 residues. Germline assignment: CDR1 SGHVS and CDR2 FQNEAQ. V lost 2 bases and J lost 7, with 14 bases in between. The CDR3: CASSLSQGRGEKLFF. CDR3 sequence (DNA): TGTGCCAGCAGCTTATCCCAGGGGAGGGGTGAAAAACTGTTTTTT.

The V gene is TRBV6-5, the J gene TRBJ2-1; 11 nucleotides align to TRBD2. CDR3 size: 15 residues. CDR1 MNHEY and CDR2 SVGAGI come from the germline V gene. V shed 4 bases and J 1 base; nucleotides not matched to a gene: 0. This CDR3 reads CASSSSGGSYNEQFF. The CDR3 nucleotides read TGTGCCAGCAGTTCTAGCGGGGGGTCCTACAATGAGCAGTTCTTC.